Following are 11 T cell receptor beta chains from one sample sequenced in a study of cytomegalovirus exposure and HLA in healthy donors. The PCR used 60 Vbeta and 13 Jbeta primers. Using immunoSEQ multiplex PCR, the repertoire was profiled, and TCRdb retains in-frame clones only, with some absent. The sample has fewer than 250,000 clones, approximately 80% seen once. Sequenced input: PBMCs. The receptor source for this set is a man in his thirties or forties in good health and CMV-seronegative.

V and J are TRBV4-3 and TRBJ1-4; the D gene is possibly TRBD1 (6 bases). Trimming removed 4 bases at V and 0 bases at J, with 12 bases between. From germline, CDR1 is LGHNA and CDR2 YSLEER. This CDR3 region has 16 residues. CDR3 coding DNA: TGCGCCAGCAGCCGAGGACAGTTTGCAACTAATGAAAAACTGTTTTTT. Amino acids: CASSRGQFATNEKLFF.

The chain combines TRBV11-2 with TRBJ2-3; 8 bases map to TRBD2. V lost 2 bases to trimming and J lost 2 bases; unmatched junction nucleotides: 3. The CDR3 is 15 residues long. Germline V CDR1 and CDR2: SGHAT, FQNNGV. CDR3 nucleotides: TGTGCCAGCAGCTTAATTAGCGGGGTCACAGATACGCAGTATTTT. Its protein is CASSLISGVTDTQYF.

The chain links TRBV7-2 to TRBJ1-6; TRBD1 is a possible D gene (5 bases). The CDR3 covers 16 residues. V lost 0 bases and J lost 6, with 12 bases in between. The germline V gene encodes CDR1 SGHTA and CDR2 FQGNSA. This CDR3 reads CASSLAGGGRNSPLHF. In DNA form, the CDR3 reads TGTGCCAGCAGCTTAGCCGGGGGAGGGCGTAATTCACCCCTCCACTTT.

This chain connects TRBV7-2 to TRBJ1-6; D is ambiguous. The germline V and J ends were trimmed by 4 bases and 0 bases, with 7 bases remaining between them. This CDR3 is 15 amino acids long. CDR1 is SGHTA, CDR2 FQGNSA, per germline. For the CDR3, the DNA is TGTGCCAGCAGCTCCGGAGGCTCCTATAATTCACCCCTCCACTTT. It specifies CASSSGGSYNSPLHF.

V is TRBV28 and J is TRBJ2-2, with no clear D. The V end was cut by 3 bases, the J end by 5 bases, with 10 bases between. This CDR3 spans 14 amino acids. The germline gives CDR1 MDHEN, CDR2 SYDVKM. CDR3: CASSLFGETGELFF. DNA for the CDR3: TGTGCCAGCAGTTTGTTTGGTGAGACCGGGGAGCTGTTTTTT.

The CDR3, as DNA: TGTGCCAGCAGCTTTCAAGGGAGCACTGAAGCTTTCTTT. Its protein product is CASSFQGSTEAFF. The chain carries TRBV13 and TRBJ1-1; D is ambiguous. This CDR3 contains 13 residues. Germline V gene sequence: CDR1 PRHDT, CDR2 FYEKMQ (reference sequence). Trimming took off 3 bases at V and 4 bases at J, with 9 bases between the two ends. Looking up the rest from reference TRBV13 and TRBJ1-1 gives the full variable domain: AAGVIQSPRHLIKEKRETATLKCYPIPRHDTVYWYQQGPGQDPQFLISFYEKMQSDKGSIPDRFSAQQFSDYHSELNMSSLELGDSALYFCASSFQGSTEAFFGQGTRLTVV.

The chain carries TRBV27 and TRBJ1-2; the match to TRBD1 covers 7 bases. The CDR3 extends over 14 amino acids. From germline, CDR1 is MNHEY and CDR2 SMNVEV (reference sequence). Germline trimming cut 6 bases from V and 2 bases from J; bases unmatched to any gene: 6. CDR3 bases: TGTGCCAGCAGACTACAGGGGAACAACTATGGCTACACCTTC. This gives the protein CASRLQGNNYGYTF.

This chain joins TRBV27 and TRBJ1-2, with 8 nucleotides matching TRBD1. J was trimmed by 8 bases and V by 6 bases; bases with no gene match: 14. The CDR3 spans 15 residues. Germline loops: CDR1 MNHEY, CDR2 SMNVEV (reference sequence). In DNA form, the CDR3 reads TGTGCCAGCAGACCCCCGGACAGGGTATTTGGAGGCTACACCTTC. Amino acid sequence: CASRPPDRVFGGYTF.

This clone was observed a handful of times. This chain uses TRBV9 with TRBJ2-7; D unclear. V shed 0 bases and J shed 2 bases, with 12 bases lying between them. CDR1 is SGDLS and CDR2 is YYNGEE in the germline V gene. There are 15 residues in the CDR3. This chain's CDR3 is CASSVGHSLTYEQYF. CDR3 sequence (DNA): TGTGCCAGCAGCGTAGGGCACAGTTTAACCTACGAGCAGTACTTC.

CDR3 protein: CASRTHGPKNIQYF. CDR3 nucleotide sequence: TGTGCCAGCAGAACCCACGGTCCCAAAAACATTCAGTACTTC. This chain connects TRBV27 to TRBJ2-4; D unresolved. The CDR3 loop spans 14 amino acids. Looked up from germline, CDR1 is MNHEY and CDR2 is SMNVEV (reference sequence). Trimming removed 6 bases at V and 2 bases at J, with 11 bases between.

The chain uses TRBV7-2 and TRBJ2-1; 8 bases agree with TRBD2. The CDR3 runs to 15 residues. V lost 1 base and J lost 6; bases outside the gene matches: 5. The germline V gene has CDR1 SGHTA and CDR2 FQGNSA. CDR3 in DNA: TGTGCCAGCAGCTTAGTCGGGGGGGCCCCCAATGAGCAGTTCTTC. Amino acid sequence: CASSLVGGAPNEQFF.